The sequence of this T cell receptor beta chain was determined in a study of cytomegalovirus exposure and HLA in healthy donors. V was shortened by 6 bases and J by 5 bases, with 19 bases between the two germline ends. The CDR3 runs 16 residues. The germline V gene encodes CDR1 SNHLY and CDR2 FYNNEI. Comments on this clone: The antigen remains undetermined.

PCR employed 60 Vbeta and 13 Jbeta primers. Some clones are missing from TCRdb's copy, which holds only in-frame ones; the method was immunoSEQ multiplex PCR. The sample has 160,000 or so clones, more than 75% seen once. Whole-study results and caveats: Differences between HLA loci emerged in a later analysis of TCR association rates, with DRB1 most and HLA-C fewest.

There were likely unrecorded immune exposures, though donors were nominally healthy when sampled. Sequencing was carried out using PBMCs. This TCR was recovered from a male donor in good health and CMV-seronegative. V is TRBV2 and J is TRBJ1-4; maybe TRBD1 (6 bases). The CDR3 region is CASRGSAGDLNEKLFF. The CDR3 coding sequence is TGTGCCAGCAGGGGGTCCGCAGGGGATCTGAATGAAAAACTGTTTTTT.